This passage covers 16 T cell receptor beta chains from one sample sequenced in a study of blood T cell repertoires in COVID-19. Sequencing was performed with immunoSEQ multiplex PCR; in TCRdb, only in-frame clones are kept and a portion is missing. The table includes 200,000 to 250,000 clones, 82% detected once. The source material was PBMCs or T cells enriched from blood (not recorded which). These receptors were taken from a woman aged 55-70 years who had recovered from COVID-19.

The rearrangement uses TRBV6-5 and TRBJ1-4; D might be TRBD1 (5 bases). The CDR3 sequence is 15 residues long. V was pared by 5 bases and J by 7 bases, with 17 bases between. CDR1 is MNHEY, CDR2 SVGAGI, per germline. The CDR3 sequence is CASSRGPAGGEKLFF. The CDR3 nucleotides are TGTGCCAGCAGTCGAGGACCCGCGGGGGGTGAAAAACTGTTTTTT.

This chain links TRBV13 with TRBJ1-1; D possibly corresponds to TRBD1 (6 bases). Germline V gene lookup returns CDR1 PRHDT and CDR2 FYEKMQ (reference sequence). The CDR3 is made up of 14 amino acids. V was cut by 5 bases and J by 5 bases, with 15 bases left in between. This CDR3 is CASSPRTVFTEAFF. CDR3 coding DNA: TGTGCCAGCAGCCCTCGGACAGTTTTTACTGAAGCTTTCTTT.

This CDR3 is CASSSYGGGNQPQHF. The CDR3 nucleotides are TGTGCCAGCAGTTCTTATGGGGGAGGAAATCAGCCCCAGCATTTT. The chain uses TRBV27 and TRBJ1-5; tentative D call: TRBD1 (5 bases). Germline loops: CDR1 MNHEY, CDR2 SMNVEV (reference sequence). V lost 4 bases and J lost 4, with 14 bases in between. The CDR3 runs to 15 residues.

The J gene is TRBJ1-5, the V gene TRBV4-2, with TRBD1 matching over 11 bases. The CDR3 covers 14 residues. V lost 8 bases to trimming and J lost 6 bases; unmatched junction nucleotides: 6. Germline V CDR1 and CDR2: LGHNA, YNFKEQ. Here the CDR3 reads CASRGQGEVQPQHF. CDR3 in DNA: TGTGCCAGCCGGGGACAGGGGGAGGTTCAGCCCCAGCATTTT.

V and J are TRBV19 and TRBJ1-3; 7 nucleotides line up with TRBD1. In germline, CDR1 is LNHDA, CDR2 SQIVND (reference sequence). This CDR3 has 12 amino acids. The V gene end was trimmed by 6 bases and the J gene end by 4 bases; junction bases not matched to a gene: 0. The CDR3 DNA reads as TGTGCCAGTAGGGACAGGGGAAACACCATATATTTT. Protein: CASRDRGNTIYF. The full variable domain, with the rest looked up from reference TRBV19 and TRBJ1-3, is DGGITQSPKYLFRKEGQNVTLSCEQNLNHDAMYWYRQDPGQGLRLIYYSQIVNDFQKGDIAEGYSVSREKKESFPLTVTSAQKNPTAFYLCASRDRGNTIYFGEGSWLTVV.

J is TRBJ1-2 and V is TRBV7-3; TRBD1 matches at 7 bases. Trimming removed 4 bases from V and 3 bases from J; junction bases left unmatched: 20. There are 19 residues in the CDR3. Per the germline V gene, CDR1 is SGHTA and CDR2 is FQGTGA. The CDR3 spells CASSSGARDRKKVYYGYTF. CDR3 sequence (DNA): TGTGCCAGCAGCTCTGGGGCAAGGGACAGAAAGAAGGTTTACTATGGCTACACCTTC. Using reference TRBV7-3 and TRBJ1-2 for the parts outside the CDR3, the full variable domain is GAGVSQTPSNKVTEKGKYVELRCDPISGHTALYWYRQSLGQGPEFLIYFQGTGAADDSGLPNDRFFAVRPEGSVSTLKIQRTERGDSAVYLCASSSGARDRKKVYYGYTFGSGTRLTVV.

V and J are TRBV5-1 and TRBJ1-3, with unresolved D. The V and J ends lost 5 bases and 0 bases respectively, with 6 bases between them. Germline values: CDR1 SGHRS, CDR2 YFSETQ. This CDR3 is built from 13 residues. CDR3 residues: CASRFSSGNTIYF. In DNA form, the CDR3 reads TGCGCCAGCAGATTTAGCTCTGGAAACACCATATATTTT.

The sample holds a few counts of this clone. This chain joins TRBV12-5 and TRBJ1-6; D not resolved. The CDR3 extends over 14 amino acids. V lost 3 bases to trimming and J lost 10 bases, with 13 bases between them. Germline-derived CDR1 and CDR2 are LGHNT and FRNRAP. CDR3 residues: CASGLPHRGSPLHF. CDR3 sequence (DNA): TGTGCTAGTGGTTTACCCCATCGGGGATCACCCCTCCACTTT.

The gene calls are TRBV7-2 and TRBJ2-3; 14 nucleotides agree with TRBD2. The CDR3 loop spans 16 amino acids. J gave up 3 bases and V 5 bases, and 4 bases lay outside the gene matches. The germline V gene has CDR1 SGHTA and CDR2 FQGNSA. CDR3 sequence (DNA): TGTGCCAGCAGCGCCTGGACTAGCGGGGGGACAGATACGCAGTATTTT. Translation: CASSAWTSGGTDTQYF.

The CDR3 spells CAISPHSLTLYNEQFF. The CDR3 DNA sequence: TGTGCCATCAGTCCCCACTCTTTGACACTCTACAATGAGCAGTTCTTC. The chain carries TRBV10-3 and TRBJ2-1; no clear D. The germline V and J ends were trimmed by 5 bases and 3 bases, with 17 bases remaining between them. Germline-derived CDR1 and CDR2 are ENHRY and SYGVKD. The CDR3 runs to 16 residues.

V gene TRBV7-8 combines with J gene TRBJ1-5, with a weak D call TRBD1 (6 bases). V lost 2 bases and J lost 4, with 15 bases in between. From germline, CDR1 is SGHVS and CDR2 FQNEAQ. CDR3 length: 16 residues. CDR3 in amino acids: CASSLTGRVGNQPQHF. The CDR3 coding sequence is TGTGCCAGCAGCTTAACAGGGAGGGTGGGTAATCAGCCCCAGCATTTT. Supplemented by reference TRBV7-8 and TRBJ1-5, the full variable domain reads GAGVSQSPRYKVAKRGQDVALRCDPISGHVSLFWYQQALGQGPEFLTYFQNEAQLDKSGLPSDRFFAERPEGSVSTLKIQRTQQEDSAVYLCASSLTGRVGNQPQHFGDGTRLSIL.

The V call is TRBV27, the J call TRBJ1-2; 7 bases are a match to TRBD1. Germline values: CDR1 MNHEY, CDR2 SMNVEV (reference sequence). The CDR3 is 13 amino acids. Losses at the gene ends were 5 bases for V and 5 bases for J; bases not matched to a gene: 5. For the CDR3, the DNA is TGTGCCAGCAGTAGGGGGACAGTTTATGGCTACACCTTC. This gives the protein CASSRGTVYGYTF.

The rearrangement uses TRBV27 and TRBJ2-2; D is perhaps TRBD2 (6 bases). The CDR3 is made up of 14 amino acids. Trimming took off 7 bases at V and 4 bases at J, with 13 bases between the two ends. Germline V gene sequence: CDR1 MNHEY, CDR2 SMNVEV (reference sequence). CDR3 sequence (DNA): TGTGCCAGCAATCCCGCGGGAACCACCGGGGAGCTGTTTTTT. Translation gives CASNPAGTTGELFF.

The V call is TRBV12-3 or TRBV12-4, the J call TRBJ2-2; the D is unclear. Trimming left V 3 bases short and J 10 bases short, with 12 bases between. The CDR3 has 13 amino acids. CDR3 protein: CASSFNRVTELFF. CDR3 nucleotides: TGTGCCAGCAGTTTTAATCGGGTCACGGAGCTGTTTTTT.

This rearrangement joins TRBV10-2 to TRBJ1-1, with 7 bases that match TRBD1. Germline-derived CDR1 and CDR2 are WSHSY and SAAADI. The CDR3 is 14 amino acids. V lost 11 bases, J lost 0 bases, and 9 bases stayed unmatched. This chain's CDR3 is CASGQVNMNTEAFF. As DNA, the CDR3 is TGCGCCTCCGGACAGGTCAACATGAACACTGAAGCTTTCTTT.

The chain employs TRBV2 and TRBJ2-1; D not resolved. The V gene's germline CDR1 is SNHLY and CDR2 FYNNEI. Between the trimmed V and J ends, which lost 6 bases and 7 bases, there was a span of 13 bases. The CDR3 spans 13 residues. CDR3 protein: CASRAPPGNEQFF. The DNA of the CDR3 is TGTGCCAGCAGAGCCCCACCCGGGAATGAGCAGTTCTTC.